Included here is one T cell receptor (beta chain) sequence, with context. The antigen is undetermined. The treatment was: approximately nine-day PBMC culture with coronavirus spike peptide pools or control peptides (ViraFEST assay). Wells contained two million PBMCs each, and these were cultured with 8.5 to 10 IU/ml IL-2 and about 10 ug/ml peptide pools. Sequencing of the DNA from cultured CD4+ T cells was carried out with the Oncomine TCR Beta short-read assay. Each CDR3 protein is one row after TCRdb ran MiXCR on the PCR reads. Of about 14,000 distinct CDR3 sequences listed, roughly 74% are singletons. This sample is part of a study of vaccination and CD4 T cells after COVID-19. Study-wide findings and caveats: Data came from relatively few convalescent patients and lacked early post-infection timepoints.

CDR3 length: 16 residues. Germline V gives CDR1 SGHAT, CDR2 FQNNGV. The J segment lost 0 bases and the V segment lost 5 bases, leaving 7 bases of the junction unmatched. The V and J genes are TRBV11-2 and TRBJ2-7; TRBD2 matches 10 bases. The sample was CD4+ T cells from blood, cultured in vitro, taken after SARS-CoV-2 vaccination. The TCR sequence derives from a human donor who received a COVID-19 vaccine. The CDR3 sequence is CASSPRSSGGSYEQYF. The DNA of the CDR3 is TGTGCCAGCAGCCCCCGGTCTAGCGGGGGCTCCTACGAGCAGTACTTC. Based on the CDR3 plus reference TRBV11-2 and TRBJ2-7, the full variable domain is EAGVAQSPRYKIIEKRQSVAFWCNPISGHATLYWYQQILGQGPKLLIQFQNNGVVDDSQLPKDRFSAERLKGVDSTLKIQPAKLEDSAVYLCASSPRSSGGSYEQYFGPGTRLTVT.